The 27 T cell receptor beta chains in this list originate from one sample, sequenced in a study of blood T cells in healthy people across ages. For the second PCR, which ran for about 6 to 11 cycles, a sample-barcoded 5' primer and a J-beta primer mix were used. TCRdb processed the 5' RACE reads anew with MiXCR; each CDR3 protein has one entry. The profile shows about 400,000 distinct CDR3 sequences, approximately 47% of them singletons. The sequencing input was blood. These receptors came from a man aged 55-75 years in good health.

The rearrangement links TRBV29-1 to TRBJ2-5, with TRBD1 matching 9 bases. Germline V lookup: CDR1 SQVTM, CDR2 ANQGSEA. The CDR3 is 13 residues long. V lost 6 bases, J lost 11 bases, and 13 bases stayed unmatched. CDR3 in DNA: TGCAGCGTAGCTGGACAGGGGTCTTTCGGGCAGTACTTC. This translates into CSVAGQGSFGQYF. The whole variable domain, filled in from reference TRBV29-1 and TRBJ2-5, reads SAVISQKPSRDICQRGTSLTIQCQVDSQVTMMFWYRQQPGQSLTLIATANQGSEATYESGFVIDKFPISRPNLTFSTLTVSNMSPEDSSIYLCSVAGQGSFGQYFGPGTRLLVL.

In its sample, this clonotype was seen many times. This chain connects TRBV7-2 to TRBJ1-2; possibly TRBD1 for D (6 bases). The CDR3 spans 13 residues. Germline CDR1 is SGHTA and CDR2 is FQGNSA. The ends were cut back, 4 bases at V and 4 bases at J, with 10 bases in the middle. Here the CDR3 reads CASSSTGPYGYTF. The CDR3 coding sequence is TGTGCCAGCAGCTCGACAGGTCCCTATGGCTACACCTTC.

With regard to this clonotype: A read error may be the cause here, since a much bigger clone is one base away. This chain joins TRBV29-1 and TRBJ2-4, with no clear D. This CDR3 is built from 13 residues. CDR1 is SQVTM and CDR2 is ANQGSEA in the germline V gene. This chain's CDR3 is CSVEEGAKSIQYF. The DNA of the CDR3 is TGCAGCGTTGAAGAAGGAGCCAAAAGCATTCAGTACTTC.

This chain links TRBV7-9 with TRBJ1-6; D ambiguous. Per the germline V gene, CDR1 is SEHNR and CDR2 is FQNEAQ (reference sequence). The CDR3 runs 14 residues. V was cut by 5 bases and J by 10 bases, with 15 bases left in between. The CDR3 region is CASSPREENSPLHF. As DNA, the CDR3 is TGTGCCAGCAGCCCGCGAGAGGAAAACTCACCCCTCCACTTT.

This chain connects TRBV7-9 to TRBJ2-7; D might be TRBD1 or TRBD2, each matching 5 bases. The CDR3 sequence is 14 residues long. The V gene lost 5 bases and the J gene lost 2 bases, with 13 bases spanning the gap. Germline assignment: CDR1 SEHNR and CDR2 FQNEAQ (reference sequence). CDR3 residues: CASSRLTGPYEQYF. As DNA, the CDR3 is TGTGCCAGCAGCCGACTAACGGGACCCTACGAGCAGTACTTC.

The J gene is TRBJ2-5, the V gene TRBV7-2; 9 nucleotides line up with TRBD1. The CDR3 contains 13 residues. CDR1 is SGHTA and CDR2 is FQGNSA in the germline V gene. Germline trimming cut 1 base from V and 7 bases from J; bases unmatched to any gene: 1. CDR3 sequence: CASSLETGGTQYF. CDR3 sequence (DNA): TGTGCCAGCAGCTTAGAGACAGGGGGGACCCAGTACTTC. The full variable domain, completed using reference TRBV7-2 and TRBJ2-5, is GAGVSQSPSNKVTEKGKDVELRCDPISGHTALYWYRQSLGQGLEFLIYFQGNSAPDKSGLPSDRFSAERTGGSVSTLTIQRTQQEDSAVYLCASSLETGGTQYFGPGTRLLVL.

The chain employs TRBV9 and TRBJ2-1; 10 bases match TRBD1. Germline assignment: CDR1 SGDLS and CDR2 YYNGEE. The CDR3 spans 16 residues. V gave up 3 bases and J gave up 9 bases; unmatched junction bases: 12. This CDR3 is CASSAPGTGVLIEQFF. The CDR3 coding sequence is TGTGCCAGCAGCGCCCCGGGGACAGGGGTATTAATTGAGCAGTTCTTC.

This clonotype occurred a few times. The genes are TRBV7-2 and TRBJ2-7, with TRBD2 as a possible D gene (6 bases). Germline CDR1 and CDR2: SGHTA and FQGNSA. The CDR3 runs to 16 residues. Between the trimmed V and J ends, which lost 1 base and 3 bases, there was a span of 16 bases. The CDR3 sequence: CASSLGRLTGVYEQYF. Here the CDR3 DNA reads TGTGCCAGCAGCTTAGGCCGACTGACGGGAGTCTACGAGCAGTACTTC.

The chain is built from TRBV7-9 and TRBJ2-1, with 10 bases fitting TRBD1. V was pared by 4 bases and J by 8 bases, with 11 bases of the junction left unmatched. Germline V gene lookup returns CDR1 SEHNR and CDR2 FQNEAQ (reference sequence). The length of the CDR3 is 16 residues. CDR3 in amino acids: CASSSHRDRGGDEQFF. The CDR3 DNA reads TGTGCCAGCAGCTCGCACCGGGACAGGGGTGGCGATGAGCAGTTCTTC.

The chain is built from TRBV29-1 and TRBJ2-1, with TRBD2 matching 9 bases. Trimming cost V 6 bases and J 2 bases; bases outside gene matches: 8. Germline V lookup: CDR1 SQVTM, CDR2 ANQGSEA. CDR3 length: 15 residues. The CDR3 region is CSVAIAGVAYNEQFF. DNA of the CDR3: TGCAGCGTCGCGATAGCGGGAGTGGCCTACAATGAGCAGTTCTTC.

Notes on this clonotype: Its ends do not fully match the called genes, so a read error is possible. The V gene is TRBV29-1, the J gene TRBJ2-1; 8 positions agree with TRBD2. The germline CDR1 and CDR2 sequences are SQVTM and ANQGSEA. The CDR3 length is 13 residues. The CDR3 DNA sequence: TGCAGCGCTAGAGCGGGAGTAGGCAATAAGCAGTTCTTC. Its protein product is CSARAGVGNKQFF.

In this sample, this clonotype turned up a few times. This chain connects TRBV10-3 to TRBJ2-7, with TRBD1 identical over 9 bases. The trim removed 2 bases at V and 2 bases at J, leaving 4 bases unmatched. This CDR3 has 15 residues. In germline, CDR1 is ENHRY, CDR2 SYGVKD. CDR3 sequence: CAISETGTGTYEQYF. CDR3 nucleotides: TGTGCCATCAGTGAGACCGGGACAGGGACCTACGAGCAGTACTTC.

The chain has TRBV6-2 or TRBV6-3 and TRBJ2-3; no clear D gene. The CDR3 covers 14 residues. The V gene lost 7 bases and the J gene lost 2 bases, with 13 bases spanning the gap. CDR1 is MNHEY and CDR2 is SVGEGT in the germline V gene. The CDR3 bases are TGTGCCAGCAATCCAGTTAACCCCACAGATACGCAGTATTTT. Amino acids: CASNPVNPTDTQYF.

There are a few counts of this clonotype. This sequence joins TRBV13 and TRBJ2-7; 7 nucleotides line up with TRBD1. The CDR3 is made up of 14 amino acids. Germline CDR1 and CDR2: PRHDT and FYEKMQ (reference sequence). The V segment lost 3 bases and the J segment 2 bases; nucleotides outside the gene matches: 4. CDR3 sequence: CASSFRDRTYEQYF. The CDR3 DNA is TGTGCCAGCAGCTTCCGGGACAGAACCTACGAGCAGTACTTC.

V usage is TRBV7-3 and J usage is TRBJ2-2, with 9 bases that match TRBD2. Germline CDR1 reads SGHTA; CDR2 reads FQGTGA. The CDR3 extends over 15 amino acids. The trim removed 5 bases at V and 6 bases at J, leaving 7 bases unmatched. DNA of the CDR3: TGTGCCAGCAGCCCGCGGACTAGCGCTTCCGGGGAGCTGTTTTTT. It codes for CASSPRTSASGELFF. The full variable domain, in which reference TRBV7-3 and TRBJ2-2 provide the parts outside the CDR3, is GAGVSQTPSNKVTEKGKYVELRCDPISGHTALYWYRQSLGQGPEFLIYFQGTGAADDSGLPNDRFFAVRPEGSVSTLKIQRTERGDSAVYLCASSPRTSASGELFFGEGSRLTVL.

The V gene is TRBV24-1, the J gene TRBJ2-1, with 10 bases fitting TRBD1. J gave up 2 bases and V 4 bases, and 4 bases lay outside the gene matches. The germline CDR1 and CDR2 sequences are KGHDR and SFDVKD. The CDR3 is made up of 16 amino acids. In nucleotides, the CDR3 is TGTGCCACCAGTGACCCCGGGACAGGGGCCTACAATGAGCAGTTCTTC. This encodes CATSDPGTGAYNEQFF.

This clonotype was seen only a few times. The chain links TRBV25-1 to TRBJ2-7, with D possibly called TRBD1 or TRBD2 (5 bases each). The CDR3 extends over 13 amino acids. The germline V and J ends were trimmed by 7 bases and 5 bases, with 15 bases remaining between them. CDR1 is MGHDK and CDR2 is SYGVNS in the germline V gene. The CDR3 protein is CASTPWGSDEQYF. CDR3 sequence (DNA): TGTGCCAGCACCCCCTGGGGGTCCGACGAGCAGTACTTC.

The count of this clonotype is one. The CDR3 DNA reads as TGTGCCAGCAGTCCCCGGACAGGGCGTGATCAGCCCCAGCATTTT. Translation: CASSPRTGRDQPQHF. The chain joins TRBV12-3 or TRBV12-4 to TRBJ1-5; TRBD1 agrees at 8 bases. The CDR3 covers 15 residues. Trimming cost V 5 bases and J 5 bases; bases outside gene matches: 8.

This clonotype appeared a few times. This chain links TRBV4-3 with TRBJ2-1; 11 bases fit TRBD2. The CDR3 spans 15 residues. With V trimmed by 4 bases and J by 9 bases, 8 bases remained unmatched. Germline values: CDR1 LGHNA, CDR2 YSLEER. The CDR3, as DNA: TGCGCCAGCAGCCCAACTAGCGGGAGAGGAATTGAGCAGTTCTTC. It is translated as CASSPTSGRGIEQFF.

This clonotype was counted a few times. V and J are TRBV6-6 and TRBJ1-1; D unclear. Trimming pared 7 bases from V and 5 bases from J, leaving 11 bases between. CDR3 length equals 12 residues. In germline, CDR1 is MNHNY, CDR2 SVGAGI (reference sequence). In DNA, the CDR3 is TGTGCCAGCATGCCGGCGCTAACTGAAGCTTTCTTT. Translation: CASMPALTEAFF.

The chain employs TRBV28 and TRBJ2-3; TRBD2 matches 9 bases. CDR1 is MDHEN, CDR2 SYDVKM, per germline. CDR3 length: 15 amino acids. The trim removed 6 bases at V and 3 bases at J, leaving 7 bases unmatched. CDR3 in DNA: TGTGCCAGCAGCACAAGCGGGAGGTGGACAGATACGCAGTATTTT. It is translated as CASSTSGRWTDTQYF. Supplemented by reference TRBV28 and TRBJ2-3, the full variable domain reads DVKVTQSSRYLVKRTGEKVFLECVQDMDHENMFWYRQDPGLGLRLIYFSYDVKMKEKGDIPEGYSVSREKKERFSLILESASTNQTSMYLCASSTSGRWTDTQYFGPGTRLTVL.

This clonotype was counted a few times. The chain combines TRBV6-5 with TRBJ2-7; no reliable D call. Germline CDR1 and CDR2: MNHEY and SVGAGI. V was clipped by 6 bases and J by 1 base, with 16 bases between them. CDR3 length equals 15 residues. CDR3 in amino acids: CASRSSSFGSYEQYF. The DNA for the CDR3 is TGTGCCAGCAGATCCAGTTCCTTTGGGTCCTACGAGCAGTACTTC.

J is TRBJ1-1 and V is TRBV5-1, with no clear D. This CDR3 has 13 residues. The V end was cut by 0 bases, the J end by 11 bases, with 14 bases between. Germline lookup yields CDR1 SGHRS and CDR2 YFSETQ. The CDR3 region is CASSLAGGSRAFF. In DNA form, the CDR3 reads TGCGCCAGCAGCTTGGCGGGAGGGTCACGGGCTTTCTTT.

This clonotype has at least ten counts. The chain carries TRBV28 and TRBJ2-7; 8 bases are a match to TRBD2. The CDR3 loop spans 15 amino acids. CDR1 and CDR2 (germline): MDHEN, SYDVKM. The V and J ends lost 1 base and 0 bases, in that order; junction bases with no gene match: 2. The CDR3: CASSLFGGGSYEQYF. The CDR3 nucleotides read TGTGCCAGCAGTTTATTCGGGGGGGGCTCCTACGAGCAGTACTTC.

This clonotype turned up a few times. CDR3 sequence: CASSQYTGAYEQYF. The CDR3 coding sequence is TGTGCCAGCAGCCAATATACAGGGGCCTACGAGCAGTACTTC. The genes are TRBV4-2 and TRBJ2-7; TRBD1 agrees at 7 bases. With 2 bases clipped from V and 2 bases from J, the junction kept 3 bases outside the gene matches. The V gene's germline CDR1 is LGHNA and CDR2 YNFKEQ. CDR3 length: 14 amino acids.

CDR3: CSARISGLAAGSYNEQFF. The CDR3 DNA is TGCAGTGCTAGAATCAGTGGACTAGCGGCGGGCTCCTACAATGAGCAGTTCTTC. This chain uses TRBV20-1 with TRBJ2-1, with TRBD2 identical over 10 bases. The trim removed 2 bases at V and 0 bases at J, leaving 10 bases unmatched. This CDR3 is built from 18 residues. CDR1 and CDR2 from the germline V gene are DFQATT and SNEGSKA (reference sequence).

There are a few counts of this clonotype. The J gene is TRBJ2-3, the V gene TRBV20-1, with unresolved D. The germline CDR1 and CDR2 sequences are DFQATT and SNEGSKA (reference sequence). This CDR3 spans 12 amino acids. Trimming shortened V by 5 bases and J by 6 bases, and 12 bases separated the two germline ends. CDR3 in amino acids: CSAGVSRDTQYF. The CDR3, as DNA: TGCAGTGCTGGGGTCTCCCGGGATACGCAGTATTTT.